Listed below are T cell receptor beta chains from one sample, sequenced in a study of blood T cell repertoires in COVID-19. Clones were sequenced by immunoSEQ multiplex PCR, and TCRdb holds only the in-frame ones, with some missing. Here the sample spans over 200,000 clones, about 88% being singletons. The sample consisted of peripheral blood. All receptors derive from a man in his forties or fifties with acute or convalescent COVID-19. Both conserved end residues are part of each CDR3. The D gene is left open where the match is weak. Size tells how often a clone was seen (once, few, many) or the class of an expanded clone, and some rows leave it out.

>TRBJ2-7|.|.|TRBV6-1
CASSELVGGRNEQYF
TGTGCCAGCAGTGAACTGGTGGGGGGGCGTAACGAGCAGTACTTC
>TRBJ1-2|.|TRBD1|TRBV23-1
CASTPDRVYGYTF
TGCGCCAGCACTCCCGACAGGGTCTATGGCTACACCTTC
>TRBJ1-5|.|.|TRBV4-1
CASSQGGVMDQPQHF
TGCGCCAGCAGCCAAGGGGGAGTGATGGATCAGCCCCAGCATTTT
>TRBJ1-2|.|.|TRBV3-1/TRBV3-2
CASSLGGNYGYTF
TGTGCCAGCAGCCTCGGAGGGAATTATGGCTACACCTTC
>TRBJ1-6|.|TRBD1|TRBV5-4
CASSIGQGTSGTLHF
TGTGCCAGCAGCATAGGACAGGGTACCTCGGGAACCCTCCACTTT
>TRBJ1-2|.|TRBD1|TRBV27
CASSSIQGGNYGYTF
TGTGCCAGCAGTTCCATACAGGGGGGTAACTATGGCTACACCTTC
>TRBJ2-5|.|TRBD1|TRBV11-3
CASSRQGWETQYF
TGTGCCAGCAGCCGACAGGGTTGGGAGACCCAGTACTTC
>TRBJ1-1|.|TRBD1|TRBV6-4
CASSDPYRGHMVNTEAFF
TGTGCCAGCAGTGACCCCTACAGGGGGCATATGGTGAACACTGAAGCTTTCTTT
>TRBJ1-1|.|.|TRBV27
CASTLRGSMNTEAFF
TGTGCCAGCACCTTACGGGGGAGCATGAACACTGAAGCTTTCTTT
>TRBJ1-2|.|.|TRBV19
CASSIGPANYGYTF
TGTGCCAGTAGTATCGGTCCGGCTAACTATGGCTACACCTTC
>TRBJ2-7|.|.|TRBV15
CATSDQGITYEQYF
TGTGCCACCAGCGACCAGGGAATCACCTACGAGCAGTACTTC
>TRBJ2-7|.|TRBD1|TRBV19
CASRRQGLGERSYEQYF
TGTGCCAGCCGGAGACAGGGGCTCGGGGAGAGGTCCTACGAGCAGTACTTC
>TRBJ2-7|few|.|TRBV27
CASSLSQGSYEQYF
TGTGCCAGCAGTTTATCGCAGGGTAGCTACGAGCAGTACTTC
>TRBJ2-1|.|TRBD2|TRBV5-5
CASSSGTSGSSYNEQFF
TGTGCCAGCAGCTCGGGGACTAGCGGGAGTTCCTACAATGAGCAGTTCTTC
>TRBJ2-6|.|TRBD2|TRBV19
CASSITGSGTNVLTF
TGTGCCAGTAGTATTACGGGGAGCGGGACCAACGTCCTGACTTTC
>TRBJ1-3|.|TRBD1|TRBV7-6
CASSFDRGSGNTIYF
TGTGCCAGCAGCTTCGACAGGGGTTCTGGAAACACCATATATTTT
>TRBJ1-1|few|.|TRBV4-1
CASSPAGRRNTEAFF
TGCGCCAGCAGCCCAGCGGGACGACGGAACACTGAAGCTTTCTTT
>TRBJ2-7|once|.|TRBV11-3
CASSGPPGGAYEQYF
TGTGCCAGCAGCGGACCTCCTGGGGGCGCCTACGAGCAGTACTTC
>TRBJ2-2|.|TRBD2|TRBV3-1/TRBV3-2
CASSYQRGGPTGELFF
TGTGCCAGCAGCTACCAGCGGGGGGGCCCCACCGGGGAGCTGTTTTTT
>TRBJ2-5|.|.|TRBV19
CASSIEAGETQYF
TGTGCCAGTAGTATAGAAGCGGGAGAGACCCAGTACTTC
>TRBJ1-3|.|TRBD1|TRBV6-5
CASRPTGAGNTIYF
TGTGCCAGCAGGCCAACAGGGGCCGGAAACACCATATATTTT
>TRBJ1-2|few|TRBD1|TRBV12-3/TRBV12-4
CASSFGTGQHTF
TGTGCCAGCAGTTTTGGGACAGGCCAGCACACCTTC
>TRBJ1-5|few|TRBD1|TRBV4-2
CASSQAATGGADQPQHF
TGTGCCAGCAGCCAAGCGGCGACAGGGGGCGCGGATCAGCCCCAGCATTTT
>TRBJ1-2|few|.|TRBV29-1
CSVDGGGNGYTF
TGCAGCGTTGACGGGGGAGGGAATGGCTACACCTTC
>TRBJ1-5|.|.|TRBV6-5
CASSLEQGSGPQHF
TGTGCCAGCAGTTTAGAACAGGGTTCCGGGCCCCAGCATTTT
>TRBJ2-5|once|TRBD1|TRBV30
CAAQGQETQYF
TGTGCCGCACAGGGGCAAGAGACCCAGTACTTC
>TRBJ2-7|.|.|TRBV29-1
CSVYGDILSSYEQYF
TGCAGCGTTTATGGGGACATCCTCTCCTCGTACGAGCAGTACTTC
>TRBJ2-1|.|TRBD2|TRBV11-2
CASSLLGLAANNEQFF
TGTGCCAGCAGCCTACTGGGACTAGCGGCGAACAATGAGCAGTTCTTC
>TRBJ2-1|.|TRBD2|TRBV6-4
CASSHSGGALSSYNEQFF
TGTGCCAGCAGTCATAGCGGGGGGGCGTTAAGCTCCTACAATGAGCAGTTCTTC
>TRBJ2-3|.|.|TRBV19
CASSPGPSTDTQYF
TGTGCCAGTAGTCCCGGTCCGAGCACAGATACGCAGTATTTT
>TRBJ2-3|once|.|TRBV2
CASSERLSTDTQYF
TGTGCCAGCAGTGAACGACTTAGCACAGATACGCAGTATTTT
>TRBJ1-6|.|.|TRBV28
CASSLGRSYNSPLHF
TGTGCCAGCAGCTTGGGCCGCTCCTATAATTCACCCCTCCACTTT
>TRBJ2-2|.|TRBD2|TRBV5-1
CASIGPAGTGELFF
TGCGCCAGCATAGGACCAGCGGGAACCGGGGAGCTGTTTTTT
>TRBJ2-3|.|TRBD2|TRBV3-1/TRBV3-2
CASSQVTSGSEITDTQYF
TGTGCCAGCAGCCAAGTGACTAGCGGGAGCGAAATCACAGATACGCAGTATTTT
>TRBJ2-1|many|TRBD2|TRBV5-1
CASMSLPGGPGEQFF
TGCGCCAGCATGTCCTTACCGGGAGGGCCCGGTGAGCAGTTCTTC
>TRBJ1-6|.|TRBD1|TRBV5-8
CASRMEGQGNSPLHF
TGTGCCAGCAGAATGGAGGGACAGGGTAATTCACCCCTCCACTTT
>TRBJ2-1|.|.|TRBV10-3
CAIRKSIADGNEQFF
TGTGCCATCAGAAAGTCGATAGCGGACGGGAATGAGCAGTTCTTC
>TRBJ1-6|.|.|TRBV11-2
CASSLDALLARSPLHF
TGTGCCAGCAGCTTAGATGCCCTCCTGGCGCGGTCACCCCTCCACTTT
>TRBJ1-5|.|TRBD1|TRBV24-1
CATSGVRTGFSNQPQHF
TGTGCCACCAGTGGCGTGCGGACAGGGTTTAGCAATCAGCCCCAGCATTTT
>TRBJ2-7|.|TRBD2|TRBV30
CAWSRMGRGGSEQYF
TGTGCCTGGAGTCGAATGGGTCGGGGGGGGTCGGAGCAGTACTTC
>TRBJ2-7|.|TRBD2|TRBV6-6
CASSWEGSYEQYF
TGTGCCAGCAGTTGGGAGGGTTCCTACGAGCAGTACTTC
>TRBJ1-4|.|.|TRBV5-1
CASSPGHTIEKLFF
TGCGCCAGCAGCCCGGGACATACCATTGAAAAACTGTTTTTT
>TRBJ1-1|.|TRBD1|TRBV3-1/TRBV3-2
CASSHGTGPAEAFF
TGTGCCAGCAGCCACGGGACAGGCCCCGCGGAAGCTTTCTTT
>TRBJ1-3|.|.|TRBV10-2
CASSVAGSGNTIYF
TGCGCCAGCAGTGTCGCAGGGTCTGGAAACACCATATATTTT
>TRBJ2-3|.|TRBD2|TRBV7-9
CASSPTSGGAVTQYF
TGTGCCAGCAGCCCGACTAGCGGGGGGGCTGTTACGCAGTATTTT
>TRBJ2-3|.|TRBD2|TRBV5-1
CASSLARGGPTDTQYF
TGCGCCAGCAGCTTGGCTCGGGGGGGGCCTACGGATACGCAGTATTTT
>TRBJ2-1|.|TRBD2|TRBV7-9
CASSSSGLAASYNEQFF
TGTGCCAGCAGCTCGTCCGGACTAGCGGCCTCCTACAATGAGCAGTTCTTC